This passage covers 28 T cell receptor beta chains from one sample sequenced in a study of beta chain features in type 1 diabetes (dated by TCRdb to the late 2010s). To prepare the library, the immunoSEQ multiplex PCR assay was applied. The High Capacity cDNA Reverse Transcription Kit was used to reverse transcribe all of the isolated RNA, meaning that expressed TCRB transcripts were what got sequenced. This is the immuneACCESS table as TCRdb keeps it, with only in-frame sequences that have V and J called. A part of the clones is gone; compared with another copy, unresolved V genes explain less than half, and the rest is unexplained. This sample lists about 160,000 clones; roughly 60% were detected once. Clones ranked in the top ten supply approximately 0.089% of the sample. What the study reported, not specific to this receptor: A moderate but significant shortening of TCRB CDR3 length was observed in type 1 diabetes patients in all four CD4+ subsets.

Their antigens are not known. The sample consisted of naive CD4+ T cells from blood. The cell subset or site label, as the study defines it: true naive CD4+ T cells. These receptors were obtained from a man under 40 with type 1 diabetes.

CDR3 in amino acids: CASSPPGLPTDTQYF. The CDR3 coding sequence is TGTGCCAGCAGCCCTCCGGGACTTCCCACAGATACGCAGTATTTT. This chain joins TRBV7-9 and TRBJ2-3; D is possibly TRBD2 (6 bases). V was pared by 5 bases and J by 2 bases, with 14 bases between. Germline V lookup: CDR1 SEHNR, CDR2 FQNEAQ (reference sequence). The CDR3 runs 15 residues.

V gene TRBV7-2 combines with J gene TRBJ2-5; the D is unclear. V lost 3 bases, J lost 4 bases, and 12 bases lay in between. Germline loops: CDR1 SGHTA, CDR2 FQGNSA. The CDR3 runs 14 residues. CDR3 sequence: CASSLGPTAETQYF. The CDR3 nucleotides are TGTGCCAGCAGCTTGGGCCCGACTGCAGAGACCCAGTACTTC.

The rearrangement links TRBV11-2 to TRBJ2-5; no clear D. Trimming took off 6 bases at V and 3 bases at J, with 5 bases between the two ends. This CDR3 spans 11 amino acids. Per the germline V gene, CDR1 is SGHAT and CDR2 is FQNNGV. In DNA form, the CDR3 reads TGTGCCAGCAGAGGTAAAGAGACCCAGTACTTC. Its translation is CASRGKETQYF.

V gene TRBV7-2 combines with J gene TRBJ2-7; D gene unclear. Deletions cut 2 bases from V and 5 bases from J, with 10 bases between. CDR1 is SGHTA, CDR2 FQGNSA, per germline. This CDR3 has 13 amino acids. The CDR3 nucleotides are TGTGCCAGCAGCTTACGCAGGCCCGACGAGCAGTACTTC. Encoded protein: CASSLRRPDEQYF.

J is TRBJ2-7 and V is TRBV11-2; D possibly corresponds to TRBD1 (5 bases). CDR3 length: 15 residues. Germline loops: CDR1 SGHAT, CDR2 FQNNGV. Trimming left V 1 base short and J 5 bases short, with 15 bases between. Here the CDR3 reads CASSLVSGRAHEQYF. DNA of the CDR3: TGTGCCAGCAGCTTAGTATCGGGCAGGGCCCACGAGCAGTACTTC. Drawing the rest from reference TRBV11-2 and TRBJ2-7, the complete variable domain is EAGVAQSPRYKIIEKRQSVAFWCNPISGHATLYWYQQILGQGPKLLIQFQNNGVVDDSQLPKDRFSAERLKGVDSTLKIQPAKLEDSAVYLCASSLVSGRAHEQYFGPGTRLTVT.

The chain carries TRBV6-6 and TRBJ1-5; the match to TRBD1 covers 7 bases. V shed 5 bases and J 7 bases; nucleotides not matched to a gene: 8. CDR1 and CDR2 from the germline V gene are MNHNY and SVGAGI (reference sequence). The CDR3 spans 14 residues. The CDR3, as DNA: TGTGCCAGCAGTCCCGGACAGGCCTGGCAGCCCCAGCATTTT. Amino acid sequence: CASSPGQAWQPQHF.

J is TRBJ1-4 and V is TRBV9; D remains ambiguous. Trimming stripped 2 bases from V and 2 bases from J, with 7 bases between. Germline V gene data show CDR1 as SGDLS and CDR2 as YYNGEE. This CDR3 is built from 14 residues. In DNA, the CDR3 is TGTGCCAGCAGCGTCTACGGTACTAATGAAAAACTGTTTTTT. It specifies CASSVYGTNEKLFF. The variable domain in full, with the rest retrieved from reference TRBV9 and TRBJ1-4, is DSGVTQTPKHLITATGQRVTLRCSPRSGDLSVYWYQQSLDQGLQFLIQYYNGEERAKGNILERFSAQQFPDLHSELNLSSLELGDSALYFCASSVYGTNEKLFFGSGTQLSVL.

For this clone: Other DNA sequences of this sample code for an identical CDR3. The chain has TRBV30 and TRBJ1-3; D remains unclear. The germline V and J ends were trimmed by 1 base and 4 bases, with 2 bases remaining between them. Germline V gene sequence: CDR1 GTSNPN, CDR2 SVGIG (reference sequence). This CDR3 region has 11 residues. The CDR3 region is CAWSEGNTIYF. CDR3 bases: TGTGCCTGGAGTGAGGGAAACACCATATATTTT.

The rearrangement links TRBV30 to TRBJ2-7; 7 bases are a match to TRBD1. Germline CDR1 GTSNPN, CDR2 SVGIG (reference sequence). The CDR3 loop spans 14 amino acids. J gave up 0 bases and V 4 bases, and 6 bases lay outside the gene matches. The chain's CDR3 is CAWTGTAASYEQYF. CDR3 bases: TGTGCCTGGACCGGGACAGCCGCCTCCTACGAGCAGTACTTC. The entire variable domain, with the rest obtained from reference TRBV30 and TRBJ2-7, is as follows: SQTIHQWPATLVQPVGSPLSLECTVEGTSNPNLYWYRQAAGRGLQLLFYSVGIGQISSEVPQNLSASRPQDRQFILSSKKLLLSDSGFYLCAWTGTAASYEQYFGPGTRLTVT.

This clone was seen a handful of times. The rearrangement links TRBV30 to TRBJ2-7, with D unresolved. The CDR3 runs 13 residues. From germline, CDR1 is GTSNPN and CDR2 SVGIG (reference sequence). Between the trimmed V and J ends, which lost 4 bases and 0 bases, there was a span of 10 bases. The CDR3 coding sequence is TGTGCCTGGACGAAAGGGATCTCCTACGAGCAGTACTTC. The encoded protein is CAWTKGISYEQYF.

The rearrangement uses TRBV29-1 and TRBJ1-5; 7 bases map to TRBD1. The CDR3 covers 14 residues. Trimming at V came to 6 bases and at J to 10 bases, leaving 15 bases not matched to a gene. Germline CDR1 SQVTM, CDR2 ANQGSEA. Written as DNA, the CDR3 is TGCAGCGTCGGGGACAGTCAGCAATCAAGACCCCAGCATTTT. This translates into CSVGDSQQSRPQHF.

The CDR3 is CAILRQGENEQFF. As DNA, the CDR3 is TGTGCCATCCTGAGACAGGGTGAGAATGAGCAGTTCTTC. The rearrangement links TRBV10-3 to TRBJ2-1; 7 positions agree with TRBD1. From germline, CDR1 is ENHRY and CDR2 SYGVKD. V was pared by 8 bases and J by 7 bases, with 8 bases of the junction left unmatched. There are 13 residues in the CDR3.

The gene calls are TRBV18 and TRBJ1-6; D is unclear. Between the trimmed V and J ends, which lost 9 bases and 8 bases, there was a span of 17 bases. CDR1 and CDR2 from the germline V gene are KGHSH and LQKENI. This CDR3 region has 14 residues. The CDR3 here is CASNGDRRDSPLHF. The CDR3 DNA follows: TGTGCCAGTAACGGGGATAGGAGAGATTCACCCCTCCACTTT.

The CDR3 DNA is TGTGCCTGGAAGCTTGCAGGGGCGGATTCACCCCTCCACTTT. The encoded protein is CAWKLAGADSPLHF. The chain employs TRBV30 and TRBJ1-6; D perhaps matches TRBD1 (6 bases). CDR1 and CDR2 from the germline V gene are GTSNPN and SVGIG (reference sequence). Trimming left V 4 bases short and J 8 bases short, with 15 bases between. The CDR3 is 14 residues long.

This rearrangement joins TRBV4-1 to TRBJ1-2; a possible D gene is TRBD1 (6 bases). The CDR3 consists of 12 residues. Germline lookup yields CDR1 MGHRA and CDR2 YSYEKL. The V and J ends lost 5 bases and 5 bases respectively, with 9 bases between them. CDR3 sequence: CASSETGYGYTF. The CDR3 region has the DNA TGCGCCAGCAGCGAGACAGGTTATGGCTACACCTTC.

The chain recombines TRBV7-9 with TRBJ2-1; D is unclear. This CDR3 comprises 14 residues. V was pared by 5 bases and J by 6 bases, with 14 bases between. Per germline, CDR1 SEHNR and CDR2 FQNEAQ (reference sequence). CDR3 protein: CASSLTHGSNEQFF. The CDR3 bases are TGTGCCAGCAGCCTTACTCATGGGTCCAATGAGCAGTTCTTC.

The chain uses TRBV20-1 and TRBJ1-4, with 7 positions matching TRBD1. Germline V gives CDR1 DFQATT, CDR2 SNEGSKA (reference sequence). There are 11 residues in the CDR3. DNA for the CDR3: TGCACGACAGGGCCTAATGAAAAACTGTTTTTT. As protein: CTTGPNEKLFF.

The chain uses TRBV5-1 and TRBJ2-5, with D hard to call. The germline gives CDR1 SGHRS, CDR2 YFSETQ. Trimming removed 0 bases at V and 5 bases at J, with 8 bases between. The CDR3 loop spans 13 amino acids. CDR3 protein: CASSLANGETQYF. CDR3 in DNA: TGCGCCAGCAGCTTGGCCAATGGGGAGACCCAGTACTTC.

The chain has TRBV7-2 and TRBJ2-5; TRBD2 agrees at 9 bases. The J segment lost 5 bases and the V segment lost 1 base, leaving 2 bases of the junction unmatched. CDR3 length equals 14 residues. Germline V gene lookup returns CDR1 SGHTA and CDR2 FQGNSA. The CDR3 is CASSLVAGVETQYF. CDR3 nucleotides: TGTGCCAGCAGCTTAGTAGCGGGGGTGGAGACCCAGTACTTC.

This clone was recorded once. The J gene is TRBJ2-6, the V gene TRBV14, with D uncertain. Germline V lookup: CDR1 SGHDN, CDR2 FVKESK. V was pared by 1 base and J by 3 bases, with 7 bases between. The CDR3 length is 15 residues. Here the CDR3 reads CASSQVGGGANVLTF. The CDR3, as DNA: TGTGCCAGCAGCCAAGTGGGCGGTGGGGCCAACGTCCTGACTTTC. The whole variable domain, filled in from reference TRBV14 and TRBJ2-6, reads EAGVTQFPSHSVIEKGQTVTLRCDPISGHDNLYWYRRVMGKEIKFLLHFVKESKQDESGMPNNRFLAERTGGTYSTLKVQPAELEDSGVYFCASSQVGGGANVLTFGAGSRLTVL.

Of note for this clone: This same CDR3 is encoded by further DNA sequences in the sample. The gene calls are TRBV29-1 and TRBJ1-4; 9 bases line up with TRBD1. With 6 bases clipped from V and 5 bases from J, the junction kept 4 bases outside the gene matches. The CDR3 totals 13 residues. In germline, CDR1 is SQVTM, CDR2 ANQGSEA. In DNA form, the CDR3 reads TGCAGCGTGGGAGGACAGGGGAATGAAAAACTGTTTTTT. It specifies CSVGGQGNEKLFF.

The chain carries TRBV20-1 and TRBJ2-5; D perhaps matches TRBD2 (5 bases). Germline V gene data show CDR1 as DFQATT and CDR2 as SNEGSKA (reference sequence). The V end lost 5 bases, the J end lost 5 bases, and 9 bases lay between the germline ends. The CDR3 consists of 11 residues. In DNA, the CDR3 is TGCAGTGCTCGGGAATCGGAGACCCAGTACTTC. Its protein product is CSARESETQYF.

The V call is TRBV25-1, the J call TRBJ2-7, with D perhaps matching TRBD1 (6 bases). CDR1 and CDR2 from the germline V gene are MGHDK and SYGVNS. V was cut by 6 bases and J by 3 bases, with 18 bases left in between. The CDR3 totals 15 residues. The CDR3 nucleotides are TGTGCCAGCAGCCGGGCCGGGACACGAGGCTACGAGCAGTACTTC. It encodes CASSRAGTRGYEQYF.

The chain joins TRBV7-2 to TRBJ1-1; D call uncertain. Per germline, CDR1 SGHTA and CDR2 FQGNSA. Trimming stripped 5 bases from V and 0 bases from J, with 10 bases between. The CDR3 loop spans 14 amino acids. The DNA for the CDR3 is TGTGCCAGCAGCCGTGACGGGTTGAACACTGAAGCTTTCTTT. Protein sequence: CASSRDGLNTEAFF.

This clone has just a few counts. The CDR3 region is CASSPPSHQGVEQFF. The CDR3 region has the DNA TGTGCCAGCTCACCACCCAGTCACCAGGGTGTTGAGCAGTTCTTC. The V call is TRBV18, the J call TRBJ2-1; tentative D call: TRBD1 (5 bases). V was cut by 0 bases and J by 9 bases, with 15 bases left in between. The CDR3 runs to 15 residues. CDR1 is KGHSH and CDR2 is LQKENI in the germline V gene.

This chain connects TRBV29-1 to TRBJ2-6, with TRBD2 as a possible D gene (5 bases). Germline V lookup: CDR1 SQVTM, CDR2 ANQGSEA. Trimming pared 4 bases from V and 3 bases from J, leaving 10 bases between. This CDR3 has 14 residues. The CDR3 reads CSVAPGGGANVLTF. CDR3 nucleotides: TGCAGCGTTGCGCCAGGAGGTGGGGCCAACGTCCTGACTTTC.

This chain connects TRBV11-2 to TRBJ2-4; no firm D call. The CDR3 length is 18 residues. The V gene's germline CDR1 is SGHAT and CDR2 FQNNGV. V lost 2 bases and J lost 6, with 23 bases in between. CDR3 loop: CASSLPPGSHELRNIQYF. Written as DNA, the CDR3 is TGTGCCAGCAGCTTACCCCCCGGAAGTCATGAATTGAGAAACATTCAGTACTTC.

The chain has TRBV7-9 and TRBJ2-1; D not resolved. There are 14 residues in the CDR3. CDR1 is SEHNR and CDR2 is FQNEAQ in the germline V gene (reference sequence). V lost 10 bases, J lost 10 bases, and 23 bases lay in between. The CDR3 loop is CATRPGLGSQEQFF. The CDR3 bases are TGTGCCACCCGGCCTGGGCTCGGATCTCAAGAGCAGTTCTTC.